Listed here are 21 T cell receptor beta chains from one sample, sequenced in a study of blood T cell repertoires in COVID-19. Using immunoSEQ multiplex PCR, the repertoire was profiled, and TCRdb retains in-frame clones only, with some absent. This sample has 200,000 to 250,000 clones, with approximately 90% found just once. Sequencing used peripheral blood. All receptors come from a man aged 55 to 70 with COVID-19, enrolled during active disease.

The chain uses TRBV5-1 and TRBJ1-2; 10 nucleotides match TRBD1. After removal of 0 bases from V and 6 bases from J, the junction contained 8 bases not matched to a gene. CDR1 is SGHRS, CDR2 YFSETQ, per germline. The CDR3 runs to 16 residues. CDR3 amino acids: CASSLGYDRGRDGYTF. CDR3 nucleotide sequence: TGCGCCAGCAGCTTGGGATACGACAGGGGGCGGGATGGCTACACCTTC.

The chain has TRBV19 and TRBJ2-7; a weak D match, TRBD1 (7 bases). CDR3 length equals 16 residues. V shed 6 bases and J shed 2 bases, with 20 bases lying between them. Germline lookup yields CDR1 LNHDA and CDR2 SQIVND (reference sequence). DNA for the CDR3: TGTGCCAGTAGACCCGGGACAGCATCGGGAGCCTACGAGCAGTACTTC. Amino acids: CASRPGTASGAYEQYF.

This chain connects TRBV10-2 to TRBJ2-7; 8 bases are shared with TRBD2. V trimming: 3 bases; J trimming: 3 bases; junction bases outside the gene matches: 10. Germline V gives CDR1 WSHSY, CDR2 SAAADI. This CDR3 has 16 amino acids. The CDR3 DNA reads as TGCGCCAGCAGTGATAGGACTAGCCTGACATTCTACGAGCAGTACTTC. Amino acid sequence: CASSDRTSLTFYEQYF.

This clone was seen just once. The chain has TRBV4-1 and TRBJ1-5, with TRBD1 as a possible D gene (5 bases). Germline loops: CDR1 MGHRA, CDR2 YSYEKL. The CDR3 extends over 15 amino acids. V lost 3 bases to trimming and J lost 6 bases, with 15 bases between them. The CDR3 nucleotides read TGCGCCAGCAGCCAGTCACAGGTTATTAGTCAGCCCCAGCATTTT. Protein product: CASSQSQVISQPQHF.

The table lists this clone with a count of one. The gene calls are TRBV7-8 and TRBJ2-7; D is ambiguous. Trimming stripped 5 bases from V and 3 bases from J, with 8 bases between. This CDR3 has 12 residues. Germline CDR1 reads SGHVS; CDR2 reads FQNEAQ. The CDR3 spells CASSLGYYEQYF. In nucleotides, the CDR3 is TGTGCCAGCAGCCTCGGGTACTACGAGCAGTACTTC.

The V and J genes are TRBV10-3 and TRBJ1-1, with a weak D call TRBD1 (6 bases). Germline loops: CDR1 ENHRY, CDR2 SYGVKD. V dropped 10 bases and J dropped 4 bases, with 22 bases sitting between them. The CDR3 has 15 residues. CDR3 in amino acids: CATSWGRELSTEAFF. CDR3 sequence (DNA): TGTGCCACGAGCTGGGGGCGCGAATTGAGCACTGAAGCTTTCTTT.

The CDR3 coding sequence is TGTGCCAGCAGCCAAATATATGGGACAGGGGGCAGCACTGAAGCTTTCTTT. Its translation: CASSQIYGTGGSTEAFF. The chain joins TRBV7-2 to TRBJ1-1; 12 nucleotides align to TRBD1. With V trimmed by 5 bases and J by 4 bases, 11 bases remained unmatched. CDR3 length: 17 residues. Germline lookup yields CDR1 SGHTA and CDR2 FQGNSA.

The chain joins TRBV5-4 to TRBJ1-2; the match to TRBD1 covers 8 bases. Germline-derived CDR1 and CDR2 are SGHNT and YYREEE (reference sequence). The CDR3 totals 13 residues. V shed 5 bases, J shed 4 bases, and the junction held 4 bases outside the gene matches. CDR3 sequence: CASRRQGSYGYTF. The CDR3 coding sequence is TGTGCCAGCAGGCGACAGGGGAGCTATGGCTACACCTTC.

The chain joins TRBV3-1 (or the pseudogene TRBV3-2) to TRBJ2-5; TRBD2 aligns across 8 bases. V lost 2 bases to trimming and J lost 10 bases; unmatched junction nucleotides: 6. Germline-derived CDR1 and CDR2 are LGHDT and YNNKEL (reference sequence). This CDR3 contains 13 residues. The CDR3 sequence is CASSQTPGGHQYF. In DNA form, the CDR3 reads TGTGCCAGCAGCCAAACCCCGGGGGGGCACCAGTACTTC.

V usage is TRBV28 and J usage is TRBJ2-7; 8 bases are a match to TRBD2. J was trimmed by 3 bases and V by 4 bases; bases with no gene match: 23. The CDR3 is made up of 20 amino acids. Germline CDR1 is MDHEN and CDR2 is SYDVKM. The CDR3 DNA reads TGTGCCAGCAGTTCTGAAGGCCTTGGAGGGAGAAGCGGGAGTAGCTACGAGCAGTACTTC. It codes for CASSSEGLGGRSGSSYEQYF.

A note on this clone: At one boundary the junction diverges from the germline segment, which might be a read error. The chain joins TRBV11-1 to TRBJ2-1, with TRBD2 identical over 12 bases. The length of the CDR3 is 16 residues. Germline V gives CDR1 SGHAT, CDR2 FQDESV (reference sequence). The CDR3 protein is CASRLGATSGSYEQFF. As DNA, the CDR3 is TGTGCCAGCAGGTTAGGAGCGACTAGCGGGAGCTATGAGCAGTTCTTC.

This clone was counted between two and nine times. The rearrangement uses TRBV2 and TRBJ1-2; D is unclear. This CDR3 is 12 amino acids long. Germline V CDR1 and CDR2: SNHLY, FYNNEI. V was pared by 2 bases and J by 6 bases, with 7 bases between. The CDR3 DNA sequence: TGTGCCAGCAGTGAATGGAGGAATGGCTACACCTTC. Its protein is CASSEWRNGYTF.

The rearrangement uses TRBV5-6 and TRBJ2-3; 7 positions match TRBD1. Germline CDR1 and CDR2: SGHDT and YYEEEE. This CDR3 comprises 18 residues. With V trimmed by 1 base and J by 0 bases, 11 bases remained unmatched. DNA for the CDR3: TGTGCCAGCAGCTTGACGGTCGGGACAGCAACTAGCACAGATACGCAGTATTTT. Translation: CASSLTVGTATSTDTQYF.

This clone was observed a few times. The rearrangement links TRBV5-1 to TRBJ1-5; the match to TRBD1 covers 11 bases. Germline V gene sequence: CDR1 SGHRS, CDR2 YFSETQ. The CDR3 consists of 15 residues. With V trimmed by 5 bases and J by 4 bases, 5 bases remained unmatched. DNA for the CDR3: TGCGCCAGCAGTCGGACAGGGGGCGAGAATCAGCCCCAGCATTTT. Residues: CASSRTGGENQPQHF. Full variable domain (rest looked up from reference TRBV5-1 and TRBJ1-5): KAGVTQTPRYLIKTRGQQVTLSCSPISGHRSVSWYQQTPGQGLQFLFEYFSETQRNKGNFPGRFSGRQFSNSRSEMNVSTLELGDSALYLCASSRTGGENQPQHFGDGTRLSIL.

This clone was seen a few times. The V and J genes are TRBV7-9 and TRBJ2-3, with TRBD2 matching over 10 bases. V lost 1 base and J lost 4; bases outside the gene matches: 5. Germline V gives CDR1 SEHNR, CDR2 FQNEAQ (reference sequence). The CDR3 totals 16 residues. Here the CDR3 reads CASSLGLAGVADTQYF. DNA of the CDR3: TGTGCCAGCAGCTTAGGCCTAGCGGGGGTAGCAGATACGCAGTATTTT.

This sequence joins TRBV11-2 and TRBJ2-2; D possibly corresponds to TRBD2 (5 bases). CDR3 length: 15 amino acids. The germline CDR1 and CDR2 sequences are SGHAT and FQNNGV. The V end lost 1 base, the J end lost 1 base, and 7 bases lay between the germline ends. As DNA, the CDR3 is TGTGCCAGCAGCTTAGCGGGGATGAACACCGGGGAGCTGTTTTTT. Amino acids: CASSLAGMNTGELFF.

This chain joins TRBV11-2 and TRBJ2-7, with 9 bases fitting TRBD1. The CDR3 spans 15 residues. CDR1 is SGHAT, CDR2 FQNNGV, per germline. V shed 6 bases, J shed 5 bases, and the junction held 11 bases outside the gene matches. In nucleotides, the CDR3 is TGTGCCAGCAGTAAACTGGGACAGGGAAGGAACGAGCAGTACTTC. It is translated as CASSKLGQGRNEQYF.

This sequence joins TRBV6-4 and TRBJ2-6; TRBD1 agrees at 12 bases. Germline V gives CDR1 MRHNA, CDR2 SNTAGT. There are 18 residues in the CDR3. J gave up 4 bases and V 5 bases, and 9 bases lay outside the gene matches. CDR3 DNA: TGTGCCAGCAGTCCCCGGGACAGGGGGCAATCAGGGGCCAACGTCCTGACTTTC. The encoded protein is CASSPRDRGQSGANVLTF.

The rearrangement uses TRBV6-5 and TRBJ1-3, with D possibly TRBD1 on 5 matching bases. CDR3 length: 14 amino acids. Per germline, CDR1 MNHEY and CDR2 SVGAGI. V lost 7 bases to trimming and J lost 8 bases, with 18 bases between them. The CDR3 sequence: CASNPRGIEDTIYF. CDR3 nucleotides: TGTGCCAGCAACCCGCGGGGGATTGAAGACACCATATATTTT.

The rearrangement links TRBV3-1 (or the pseudogene TRBV3-2) to TRBJ2-2, with 9 bases that match TRBD2. The CDR3 runs to 23 residues. Germline V CDR1 and CDR2: LGHDT, YNNKEL (reference sequence). V dropped 0 bases and J dropped 2; count of bases not matched to a gene: 22. This CDR3 reads CASSQEFRGRGRLAGPNTGELFF. As DNA, the CDR3 is TGTGCCAGCAGCCAAGAATTTAGGGGGCGGGGGCGTCTAGCGGGACCCAACACCGGGGAGCTGTTTTTT.

The genes are TRBV7-6 and TRBJ1-6; 8 positions match TRBD1. The J segment lost 7 bases and the V segment lost 4 bases, leaving 9 bases of the junction unmatched. The CDR3 is 16 amino acids. From germline, CDR1 is SGHVS and CDR2 FNYEAQ. The CDR3 spells CASSSISGTGNSPLHF. CDR3 coding DNA: TGTGCCAGCAGCTCGATATCCGGGACAGGAAATTCACCCCTCCACTTT.